This T cell receptor beta chain stems from a study of blood T cell repertoires in COVID-19. Overall study context: The cDNA or gDNA used as material had been derived from T cells, B-cell-depleted T cells, or PBMCs.

Original data processing: Amplification of reference gene primers was used by the study to estimate nucleated cell counts. Sequencing used immunoSEQ multiplex PCR; TCRdb keeps in-frame clones, though not all of them. V, J and clone size were drawn from that table, and D and trimming were deduced from the DNA. The data contain 300,000 to 400,000 clones, 86% of them singletons. The germline V gene encodes CDR1 LNHDA and CDR2 SQIVND (reference sequence). The CDR3 consists of 14 residues. The V and J ends lost 2 bases and 10 bases, in that order; junction bases with no gene match: 8. Patients at the Seattle site were enrolled during active infection and followed longitudinally.

The chain joins TRBV19 to TRBJ2-1; TRBD2 agrees at 7 bases. The sample was peripheral blood. This TCR came from a woman in her fifties or sixties with COVID-19, enrolled during active disease. The CDR3 loop is CASSISQLAIEQFF. CDR3 nucleotides: TGTGCCAGTAGTATATCCCAACTAGCGATCGAGCAGTTCTTC.